Listed below are T cell receptor beta chains from one sample, sequenced in a study of shared clonotypes between healthy human individuals. Sequencing was performed with immunoSEQ multiplex PCR; in TCRdb, only in-frame clones are kept and a portion is missing. Of about 1 million clones in the sample, around 82% are singletons; the top ten hold 0.5% to 0.6%. Sequenced: memory CD4+ T cells from PBMCs. The receptors were gathered from a man in his late teens or twenties in good health. Some clones in this sample may be carry-over from other donors' samples. Each CDR3 is given with its conserved first and last residue. A D gene is named only where the DNA matches it firmly. Clone sizes are given selectively: once, few, many, or a class where the clone is expanded.

TRBJ2-3 | . | . | TRBV2 | CASGVGGPNTDTQYF | TGTGCCAGCGGGGTTGGGGGACCAAACACAGATACGCAGTATTTT
TRBJ2-3 | TRBD1 | . | TRBV5-4 | CASSRDRGLSDTQYF | TGTGCCAGCAGCCGGGACAGGGGGTTGTCAGATACGCAGTATTTT
TRBJ2-6 | TRBD1 | . | TRBV5-1 | CASSLAQGARSGANVLTF | TGCGCCAGCAGCTTGGCCCAGGGGGCGAGGTCTGGGGCCAACGTCCTGACTTTC
TRBJ1-2 | TRBD1 | many | TRBV5-1 | CASSLGGQNYGYTF | TGCGCCAGCAGCTTGGGGGGACAGAACTATGGCTACACCTTC
TRBJ2-1 | TRBD2 | . | TRBV18 | CASSPGASGPYNEQFF | TGTGCCAGCTCACCAGGGGCTAGCGGTCCCTACAATGAGCAGTTCTTC
TRBJ2-1 | TRBD1 | few | TRBV7-3 | CASSSAGTGDEQFF | TGTGCCAGCAGCTCTGCCGGGACAGGGGATGAGCAGTTCTTC
TRBJ2-6 | . | . | TRBV5-6 | CASYKISGANVLTF | TGTGCCAGCTACAAGATCTCTGGGGCCAACGTCCTGACTTTC
TRBJ1-5 | TRBD1 | . | TRBV11-2 | CASSPQAGGSQPQHF | TGTGCCAGCAGCCCCCAGGCAGGGGGCTCTCAGCCCCAGCATTTT
TRBJ2-1 | TRBD2 | . | TRBV6-1 | CASTTSGRSWEQFF | TGTGCCAGCACGACTAGCGGGAGGTCCTGGGAGCAGTTCTTC
TRBJ2-4 | . | . | TRBV5-1 | CASSQRGEVGNIQYF | TGCGCCAGCAGCCAGAGGGGGGAAGTAGGAAACATTCAGTACTTC
TRBJ1-5 | TRBD1 | . | TRBV28 | CASSIQGALGQPQHF | TGTGCCAGCAGCATACAGGGGGCACTCGGTCAGCCCCAGCATTTT
TRBJ2-7 | TRBD2 | . | TRBV7-2 | CASSPRTSGSTGYEQYF | TGTGCCAGCAGCCCTAGGACTAGCGGGAGTACAGGCTACGAGCAGTACTTC
TRBJ2-1 | . | . | TRBV4-3 | CASSQFRDEQFF | TGCGCCAGCAGCCAATTCAGGGATGAGCAGTTCTTC
TRBJ1-4 | . | . | TRBV5-5 | CASSLTGVVEKLFF | TGTGCCAGCAGCTTGACGGGGGTCGTTGAAAAACTGTTTTTT
TRBJ2-1 | . | . | TRBV19 | CASSRLALSYNEQFF | TGTGCCAGTAGTCGGCTAGCTCTCTCCTACAATGAGCAGTTCTTC
TRBJ2-5 | . | . | TRBV5-1 | CASSLAGRQETQYF | TGCGCCAGCAGCTTGGCCGGCAGGCAAGAGACCCAGTACTTC
TRBJ1-2 | . | . | TRBV5-1 | CASSPVEAYGYTF | TGCGCCAGCAGCCCCGTGGAGGCCTATGGCTACACCTTC
TRBJ2-5 | . | . | TRBV5-1 | CASTSGVLQETQYF | TGCGCCAGCACCTCCGGGGTGCTCCAAGAGACCCAGTACTTC
TRBJ1-2 | TRBD1 | few | TRBV5-1 | CASSGGQGVGGYTF | TGCGCCAGCAGCGGCGGACAGGGGGTGGGTGGCTACACCTTC
TRBJ1-1 | TRBD1 | . | TRBV5-1 | CASSLLAGGETEAFF | TGCGCCAGCAGCTTGCTCGCAGGGGGCGAGACTGAAGCTTTCTTT
TRBJ1-3 | . | . | TRBV19 | CASNDIGSSSGNTIYF | TGTGCCAGTAACGACATCGGAAGCAGCTCTGGAAACACCATATATTTT
TRBJ1-1 | . | once | TRBV9 | CASSVAPLGTEAFF | TGTGCCAGCAGCGTAGCCCCCTTGGGCACTGAAGCTTTCTTT
TRBJ2-1 | . | . | TRBV5-1 | CASSWGLAGVYNEQFF | TGCGCCAGCAGCTGGGGGCTCGCGGGAGTCTACAATGAGCAGTTCTTC
TRBJ1-5 | . | few | TRBV6-6 | CATSGPTLPNQPQHF | TGTGCCACCTCGGGGCCGACCCTACCCAATCAGCCCCAGCATTTT
TRBJ1-1 | . | once | TRBV14 | CASSQDFGGTEAFF | TGTGCCAGCAGCCAAGATTTTGGGGGGACTGAAGCTTTCTTT